The T cell receptor (beta chain) under discussion was sequenced for a study of regulatory T cells in long-lasting Graves disease. In building TCR beta libraries, iRepertoire HTBI primers were used together with Arm-PCR of CDR3 regions. TCRdb redid the calling of the multiplex PCR reads with MiXCR, one entry per CDR3 protein. The sample lists over 400,000 distinct CDR3 sequences, about 14% occurring once. There are 13 residues in the CDR3. V was cut by 6 bases and J by 4 bases, with 14 bases left in between. The germline gives CDR1 SGHRS, CDR2 YFSETQ. The sample's time point: newly diagnosed GD, antithyroid drugs for less than 3 months. PBMC-extracted RNA yielded the TCR library. The same sample was also studied in work on T cells in Graves' hyperthyroidism and ophthalmopathy.

The gene calls are TRBV5-1 and TRBJ2-7; TRBD1 is a possible D gene (6 bases). This clonotype was obtained from a woman aged 50 to 60 with Graves disease. Sequenced material: peripheral blood mononuclear cells (PBMCs), taken at new diagnosis, from a patient treated with antithyroid drugs. The DNA for the CDR3 is TGCGCCAGCAAACCTTGGGGGCGTTACGAGCAGTACTTC. Translated, it gives CASKPWGRYEQYF.